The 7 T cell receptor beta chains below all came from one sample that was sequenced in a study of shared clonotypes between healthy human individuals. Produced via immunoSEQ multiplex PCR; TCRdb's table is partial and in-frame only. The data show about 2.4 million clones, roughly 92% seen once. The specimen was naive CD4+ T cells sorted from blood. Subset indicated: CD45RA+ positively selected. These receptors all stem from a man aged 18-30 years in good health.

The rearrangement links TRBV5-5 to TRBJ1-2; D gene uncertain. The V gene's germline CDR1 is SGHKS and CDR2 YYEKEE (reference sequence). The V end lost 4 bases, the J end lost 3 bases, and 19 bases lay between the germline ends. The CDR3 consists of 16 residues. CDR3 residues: CASSRTPGQPDYGYTF. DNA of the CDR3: TGTGCCAGCAGCCGCACCCCCGGCCAGCCCGACTATGGCTACACCTTC.

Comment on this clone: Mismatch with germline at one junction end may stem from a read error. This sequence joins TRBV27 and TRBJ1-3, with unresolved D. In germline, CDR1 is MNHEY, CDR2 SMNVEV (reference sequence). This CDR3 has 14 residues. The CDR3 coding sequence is TGTGCCAGCGGCCGCTCGGACTCTGGAAGCACCATATATTTT. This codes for CASGRSDSGSTIYF.

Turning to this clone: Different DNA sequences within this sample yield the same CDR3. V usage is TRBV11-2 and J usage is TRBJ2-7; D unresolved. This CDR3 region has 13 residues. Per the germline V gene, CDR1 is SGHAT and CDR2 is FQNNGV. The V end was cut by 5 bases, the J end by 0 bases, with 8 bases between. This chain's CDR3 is CASSPQASYEQYF. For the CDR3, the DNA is TGTGCCAGCAGCCCCCAGGCCTCCTACGAGCAGTACTTC.

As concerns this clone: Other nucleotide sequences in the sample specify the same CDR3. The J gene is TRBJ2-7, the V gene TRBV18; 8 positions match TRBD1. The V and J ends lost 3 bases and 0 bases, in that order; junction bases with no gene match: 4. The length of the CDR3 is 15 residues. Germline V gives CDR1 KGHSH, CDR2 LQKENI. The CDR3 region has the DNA TGTGCCAGCTCACCTTTAGGACAGGGCTCCTACGAGCAGTACTTC. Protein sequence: CASSPLGQGSYEQYF.

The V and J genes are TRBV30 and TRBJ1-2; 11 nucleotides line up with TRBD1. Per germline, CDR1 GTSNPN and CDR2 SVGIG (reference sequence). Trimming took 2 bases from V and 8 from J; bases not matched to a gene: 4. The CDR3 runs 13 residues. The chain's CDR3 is CAWSRTGGVGYTF. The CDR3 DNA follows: TGTGCCTGGAGTCGGACAGGGGGCGTGGGCTACACCTTC.

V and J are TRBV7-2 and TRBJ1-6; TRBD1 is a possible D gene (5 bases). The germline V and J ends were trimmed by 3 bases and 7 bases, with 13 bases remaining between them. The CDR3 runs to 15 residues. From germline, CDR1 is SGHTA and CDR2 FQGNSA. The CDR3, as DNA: TGTGCCAGCAGCTTCTGGGGGATACGGAATTCACCCCTCCACTTT. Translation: CASSFWGIRNSPLHF.

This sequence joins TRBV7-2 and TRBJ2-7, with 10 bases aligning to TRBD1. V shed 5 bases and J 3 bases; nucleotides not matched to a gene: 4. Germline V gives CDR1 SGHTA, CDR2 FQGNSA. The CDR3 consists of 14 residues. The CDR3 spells CASSRGTGDYEQYF. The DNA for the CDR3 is TGTGCCAGCAGCCGTGGGACAGGGGACTACGAGCAGTACTTC.